This entry concerns a single TCR beta chain. Its antigen is still unknown. Individual cDNA molecules received unique molecular identifiers. TCRdb re-called the 5' RACE reads through MiXCR, storing one row per CDR3 protein. In the table there are tens of thousands of distinct CDR3 sequences, 11% to 15% of which are singletons. This sample was taken from a study of early T cells in non-severe SARS-CoV-2 infection. Study at large: Unsorted whole blood bulk RNA was sequenced, with unpaired chains.

The CDR3 has 15 residues. In germline, CDR1 is SGHTA, CDR2 FQGTGA. V lost 5 bases and J lost 1; bases outside the gene matches: 7. Study-level findings and limits: VDJdb matches were skewed toward anti-spike CD8 T cell responses.

This TCR derives from an adult who was a healthcare worker with PCR-confirmed SARS-CoV-2 infection or an uninfected control (not recorded which). The sample comprised whole blood. V and J are TRBV7-3 and TRBJ2-5, with 7 bases aligning to TRBD2. CDR3 bases: TGTGCCAGCAGCCCTGGCGGGGGACTCCAAGAGACCCAGTACTTC. This codes for CASSPGGGLQETQYF.